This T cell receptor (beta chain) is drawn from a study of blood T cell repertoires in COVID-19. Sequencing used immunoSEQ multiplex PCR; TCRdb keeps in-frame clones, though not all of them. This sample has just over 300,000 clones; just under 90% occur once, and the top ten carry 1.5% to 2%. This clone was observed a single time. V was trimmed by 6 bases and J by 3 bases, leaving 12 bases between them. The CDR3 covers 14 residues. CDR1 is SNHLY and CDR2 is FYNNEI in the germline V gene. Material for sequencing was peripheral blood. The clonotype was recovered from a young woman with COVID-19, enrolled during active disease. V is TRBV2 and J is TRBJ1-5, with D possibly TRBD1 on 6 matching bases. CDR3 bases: TGTGCCAGCAGAGAGGGGGACACCAATCAGCCCCAGCATTTT. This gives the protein CASREGDTNQPQHF.